This T cell receptor beta chain was recovered during a study of T-cell reconstitution after alpha-beta-depleted transplantation in children. Study-level points and caveats: Alpha-beta T cells about two months after transplant reportedly derived from several hundred expanded graft clones.

This CDR3 has 16 amino acids. Germline-derived CDR1 and CDR2 are MNHEY and SMNVEV (reference sequence). V gave up 1 base and J gave up 5 bases; unmatched junction bases: 7. About this clonotype: Its antigen remains unidentified.

Preparing the TCRbeta library involved the use of unique molecular identifiers. TCRdb re-called the PCR reads with MiXCR, one entry per CDR3 protein. Of some 290,000 distinct CDR3 sequences listed, 23% are singletons. The sequenced sample was PBMCs, mostly from graft donor cells, obtained 180 days after TCRalphabeta/CD19-depleted stem cell transplant. The chain carries TRBV27 and TRBJ1-5, with TRBD1 matching 8 bases. The clonotype comes from a male patient younger than 18 who had a stem cell transplant for acute lymphoblastic leukemia, so the T cells may come from the graft donor. CDR3 sequence: CASSLWGRGQDQPQHF. The CDR3 DNA reads TGTGCCAGCAGTTTATGGGGCAGGGGGCAGGATCAGCCCCAGCATTTT.